The 2 T cell receptor beta chains below come from one sample, sequenced in a study of cytomegalovirus exposure and HLA in healthy donors. 60 Vbeta and 13 Jbeta primers were used in PCR. Sequenced by immunoSEQ multiplex PCR; TCRdb stores in-frame clones only, minus some. The sample has about 190,000 clones, 74% seen once. Sequencing was performed on PBMCs. These receptors came from a woman in her 30s in good health and CMV-seropositive.

The rearrangement links TRBV27 to TRBJ2-7, with D perhaps matching TRBD2 (6 bases). Germline V gives CDR1 MNHEY, CDR2 SMNVEV (reference sequence). Trimming left V 2 bases short and J 0 bases short, with 8 bases between. This CDR3 has 14 amino acids. CDR3 DNA: TGTGCCAGCAGTTTACTAGCGCTCTCCTACGAGCAGTACTTC. Translating gives CASSLLALSYEQYF.

J is TRBJ2-1 and V is TRBV10-3; 9 nucleotides align to TRBD2. The CDR3 contains 14 residues. The V segment lost 6 bases and the J segment 6 bases; nucleotides outside the gene matches: 6. Germline CDR1 ENHRY, CDR2 SYGVKD. This CDR3 is CAISGTTSGNEQFF. CDR3 in DNA: TGTGCCATCAGCGGCACGACTAGCGGCAATGAGCAGTTCTTC.